A single sample is the source of the 13 T cell receptor beta chains below, sequenced in a study of vaccination and CD4 T cells after COVID-19. Sequenced with the Oncomine TCR Beta short-read assay was DNA taken from cultured CD4+ T cells. Using its own MiXCR run on the PCR reads, TCRdb lists one record per CDR3 protein. The sample records 15,000 to 20,000 distinct CDR3 sequences, 55% being singletons. Treatment: approximately nine-day PBMC culture with coronavirus spike peptide pools or control peptides (ViraFEST assay). These receptors' targets are unknown. Sequences were obtained from CD4+ T cells from blood, cultured in vitro. The receptors come from a human donor who had recovered from COVID-19.

This rearrangement joins TRBV19 to TRBJ2-3, with D possibly TRBD2 on 6 matching bases. Germline loops: CDR1 LNHDA, CDR2 SQIVND (reference sequence). The V and J ends lost 2 bases and 1 base respectively, with 13 bases between them. CDR3 size: 16 residues. The CDR3 DNA reads as TGTGCCAGTAGTATACCCCAGCGGGCGGGCACAGATACGCAGTATTTT. Translation: CASSIPQRAGTDTQYF. Full variable domain (missing parts from reference TRBV19 and TRBJ2-3): DGGITQSPKYLFRKEGQNVTLSCEQNLNHDAMYWYRQDPGQGLRLIYYSQIVNDFQKGDIAEGYSVSREKKESFPLTVTSAQKNPTAFYLCASSIPQRAGTDTQYFGPGTRLTVL.

This clonotype has just a few counts. This sequence joins TRBV20-1 and TRBJ1-3; 9 bases align to TRBD1. Germline V gives CDR1 DFQATT, CDR2 SNEGSKA (reference sequence). The length of the CDR3 is 15 residues. V lost 3 bases to trimming and J lost 2 bases; unmatched junction nucleotides: 5. The CDR3 here is CSARRTGDAGNTIYF. The CDR3 bases are TGCAGTGCTAGGCGGACAGGGGACGCTGGAAACACCATATATTTT.

The V gene is TRBV7-2, the J gene TRBJ1-4; possible D gene TRBD1, 5 bases. Germline values: CDR1 SGHTA, CDR2 FQGNSA. CDR3 length: 13 amino acids. V shed 4 bases and J shed 6 bases, with 9 bases lying between them. The CDR3 region has the DNA TGTGCCAGCAGCTCCCAGGGAGATGAAAAACTGTTTTTT. It is translated as CASSSQGDEKLFF. Full variable domain (outside the CDR3, taken from reference TRBV7-2 and TRBJ1-4): GAGVSQSPSNKVTEKGKDVELRCDPISGHTALYWYRQSLGQGLEFLIYFQGNSAPDKSGLPSDRFSAERTGGSVSTLTIQRTQQEDSAVYLCASSSQGDEKLFFGSGTQLSVL.

The CDR3 protein is CASSVSGTGNYEQYF. DNA for the CDR3: TGCGCCAGCAGCGTGTCCGGGACAGGGAACTACGAGCAGTACTTC. The chain uses TRBV5-1 and TRBJ2-7, with TRBD1 matching 9 bases. V trimming: 4 bases; J trimming: 3 bases; junction bases outside the gene matches: 8. The germline gives CDR1 SGHRS, CDR2 YFSETQ. The CDR3 has 15 residues.

This chain connects TRBV6-1 to TRBJ2-7, with 12 positions matching TRBD2. J lost 1 base, V lost 8 bases, and 6 bases had no gene match. Germline V gene data show CDR1 as MNHNS and CDR2 as SASEGT. The CDR3 spans 15 residues. The CDR3, as DNA: TGTGCCAGCGGACTAGCGGGGTGGTCTTCCTACGAGCAGTACTTC. It is translated as CASGLAGWSSYEQYF.

This clonotype was seen just once. The gene calls are TRBV29-1 and TRBJ1-5, with 7 bases identical to TRBD1. V trimming: 7 bases; J trimming: 9 bases; junction bases outside the gene matches: 9. Germline V gene sequence: CDR1 SQVTM, CDR2 ANQGSEA. The CDR3 is made up of 12 amino acids. The CDR3 region is CSARTGLGPQHF. Here the CDR3 DNA reads TGCAGCGCCCGGACAGGCCTTGGGCCCCAGCATTTT.

The chain uses TRBV29-1 and TRBJ2-7, with TRBD2 identical over 8 bases. Germline V gives CDR1 SQVTM, CDR2 ANQGSEA. This CDR3 contains 14 residues. J lost 5 bases, V lost 7 bases, and 13 bases had no gene match. The CDR3: CSGGSGLGYDEQYF. The CDR3 DNA reads as TGCAGCGGTGGGTCGGGACTAGGCTACGACGAGCAGTACTTC.

The gene calls are TRBV6-1 and TRBJ1-1; no clear D gene. This CDR3 is built from 13 residues. In germline, CDR1 is MNHNS, CDR2 SASEGT. V lost 2 bases and J lost 4, with 8 bases in between. CDR3 loop: CASSEQIFTEAFF. The CDR3 coding sequence is TGTGCCAGCAGTGAACAGATTTTCACTGAAGCTTTCTTT.

This clonotype showed up just a few times. This chain links TRBV24-1 with TRBJ1-5; 9 bases align to TRBD1. The germline gives CDR1 KGHDR, CDR2 SFDVKD. V shed 7 bases, J shed 8 bases, and the junction held 11 bases outside the gene matches. The CDR3 is made up of 15 amino acids. The CDR3 sequence: CATRAGTGPREPQHF. The DNA of the CDR3 is TGTGCCACCAGAGCCGGGACAGGGCCTAGGGAGCCCCAGCATTTT.

This clonotype counts as large. The chain is built from TRBV7-9 and TRBJ2-2; D ambiguous. The germline V and J ends were trimmed by 1 base and 7 bases, with 4 bases remaining between them. This CDR3 comprises 12 residues. CDR1 is SEHNR and CDR2 is FQNEAQ in the germline V gene (reference sequence). The CDR3: CASSLVSGELFF. CDR3 DNA sequence: TGTGCCAGCAGCTTAGTGAGCGGGGAGCTGTTTTTT. Full variable domain (missing parts from reference TRBV7-9 and TRBJ2-2): DTGVSQNPRHKITKRGQNVTFRCDPISEHNRLYWYRQTLGQGPEFLTYFQNEAQLEKSRLLSDRFSAERPKGSFSTLEIQRTEQGDSAMYLCASSLVSGELFFGEGSRLTVL.

Only a few counts were recorded for this clonotype. The chain carries TRBV20-1 and TRBJ1-5, with D unresolved. The length of the CDR3 is 14 residues. Trimming removed 0 bases from V and 6 bases from J, with 12 bases in between. The germline V gene encodes CDR1 DFQATT and CDR2 SNEGSKA (reference sequence). This chain's CDR3 is CSARERDWGQPQHF. The CDR3 DNA follows: TGCAGTGCTAGAGAGAGGGATTGGGGTCAGCCCCAGCATTTT.

The rearrangement uses TRBV6-5 and TRBJ1-1, with D unresolved. Germline V gives CDR1 MNHEY, CDR2 SVGAGI. The ends were cut back, 2 bases at V and 1 base at J, with 8 bases in the middle. CDR3 length: 14 residues. CDR3 residues: CASSYRTQNTEAFF. DNA for the CDR3: TGTGCCAGCAGTTACCGGACTCAGAACACTGAAGCTTTCTTT.

Written as DNA, the CDR3 is TGTGCCACCAGTGGGACAGGGACCTCTGGGGCCAACGTCCTGACTTTC. This gives the protein CATSGTGTSGANVLTF. The chain has TRBV24-1 and TRBJ2-6, with 8 bases aligning to TRBD1. Germline CDR1 KGHDR, CDR2 SFDVKD. This CDR3 spans 16 amino acids. The J segment lost 0 bases and the V segment lost 5 bases, leaving 2 bases of the junction unmatched.